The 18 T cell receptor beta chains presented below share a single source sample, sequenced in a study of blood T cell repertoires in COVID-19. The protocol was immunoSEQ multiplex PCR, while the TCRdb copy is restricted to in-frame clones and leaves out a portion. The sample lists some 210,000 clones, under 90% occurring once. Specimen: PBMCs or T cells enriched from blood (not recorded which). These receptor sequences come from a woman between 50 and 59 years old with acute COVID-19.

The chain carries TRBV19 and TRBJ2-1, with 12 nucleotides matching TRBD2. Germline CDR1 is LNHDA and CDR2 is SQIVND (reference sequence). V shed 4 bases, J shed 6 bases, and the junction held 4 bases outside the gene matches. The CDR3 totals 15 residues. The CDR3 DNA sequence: TGTGCCAGTAGTAGGCTAGCGGGAGGGCCCAATGAGCAGTTCTTC. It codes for CASSRLAGGPNEQFF.

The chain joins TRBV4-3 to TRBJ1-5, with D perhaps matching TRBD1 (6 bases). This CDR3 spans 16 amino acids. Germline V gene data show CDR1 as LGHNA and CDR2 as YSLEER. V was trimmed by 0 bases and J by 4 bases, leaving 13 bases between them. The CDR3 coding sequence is TGCGCCAGCAGCCAAGAATCTACAGGGCCAAATCAGCCCCAGCATTTT. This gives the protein CASSQESTGPNQPQHF.

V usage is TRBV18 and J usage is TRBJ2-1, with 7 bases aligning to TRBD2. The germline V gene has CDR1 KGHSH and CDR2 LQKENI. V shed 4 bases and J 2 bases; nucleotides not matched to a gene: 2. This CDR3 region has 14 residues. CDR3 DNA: TGTGCCAGCTCACTTGCGGGGGCCTACAATGAGCAGTTCTTC. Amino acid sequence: CASSLAGAYNEQFF.

The CDR3 spells CASSPTFNEEAFF. The CDR3 DNA sequence: TGTGCCAGCAGCCCTACCTTTAACGAGGAAGCTTTCTTT. V and J are TRBV9 and TRBJ1-1; D is unclear. Looked up from germline, CDR1 is SGDLS and CDR2 is YYNGEE. Trimming cost V 4 bases and J 8 bases, with 15 bases left between them. The CDR3 loop spans 13 amino acids.

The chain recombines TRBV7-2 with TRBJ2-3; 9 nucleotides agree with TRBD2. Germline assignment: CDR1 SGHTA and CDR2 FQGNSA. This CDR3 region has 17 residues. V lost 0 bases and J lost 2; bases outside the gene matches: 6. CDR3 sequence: CASSLASAGGPTDTQYF. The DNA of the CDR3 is TGTGCCAGCAGCTTAGCCTCGGCGGGAGGGCCCACAGATACGCAGTATTTT. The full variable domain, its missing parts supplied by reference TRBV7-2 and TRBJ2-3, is GAGVSQSPSNKVTEKGKDVELRCDPISGHTALYWYRQSLGQGLEFLIYFQGNSAPDKSGLPSDRFSAERTGGSVSTLTIQRTQQEDSAVYLCASSLASAGGPTDTQYFGPGTRLTVL.

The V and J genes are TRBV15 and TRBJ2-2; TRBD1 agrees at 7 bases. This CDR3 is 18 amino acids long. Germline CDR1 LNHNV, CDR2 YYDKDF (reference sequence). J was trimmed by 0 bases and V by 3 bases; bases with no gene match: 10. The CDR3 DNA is TGTGCCACCAGCAGGGAGATAACGACAGGGACGAACACCGGGGAGCTGTTTTTT. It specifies CATSREITTGTNTGELFF.

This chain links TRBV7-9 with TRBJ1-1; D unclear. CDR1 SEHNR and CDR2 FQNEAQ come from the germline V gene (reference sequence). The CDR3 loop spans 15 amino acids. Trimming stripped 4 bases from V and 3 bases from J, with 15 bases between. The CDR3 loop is CASSSDASGYTEAFF. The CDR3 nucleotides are TGTGCCAGCAGCTCTGACGCCTCAGGTTACACTGAAGCTTTCTTT.

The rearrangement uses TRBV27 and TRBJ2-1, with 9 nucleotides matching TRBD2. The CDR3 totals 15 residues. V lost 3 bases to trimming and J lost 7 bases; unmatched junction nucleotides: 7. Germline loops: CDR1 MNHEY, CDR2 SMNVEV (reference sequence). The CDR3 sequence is CASSLAGGPINEQFF. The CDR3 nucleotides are TGTGCCAGCAGTTTGGCGGGGGGGCCGATTAATGAGCAGTTCTTC.

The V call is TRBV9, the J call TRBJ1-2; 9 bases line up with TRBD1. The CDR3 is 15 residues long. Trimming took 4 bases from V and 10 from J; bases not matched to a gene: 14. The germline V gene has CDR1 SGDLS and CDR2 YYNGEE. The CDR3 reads CASSQLGDRDFDYTF. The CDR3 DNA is TGTGCCAGCAGCCAGTTAGGGGACAGGGATTTTGACTACACCTTC.

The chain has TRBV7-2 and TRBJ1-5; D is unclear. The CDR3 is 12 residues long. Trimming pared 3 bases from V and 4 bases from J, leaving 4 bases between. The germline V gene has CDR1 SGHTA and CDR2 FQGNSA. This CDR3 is CASSFFNQPQHF. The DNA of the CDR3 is TGTGCCAGCAGCTTCTTTAATCAGCCCCAGCATTTT. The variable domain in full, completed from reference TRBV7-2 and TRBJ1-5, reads GAGVSQSPSNKVTEKGKDVELRCDPISGHTALYWYRQSLGQGLEFLIYFQGNSAPDKSGLPSDRFSAERTGGSVSTLTIQRTQQEDSAVYLCASSFFNQPQHFGDGTRLSIL.

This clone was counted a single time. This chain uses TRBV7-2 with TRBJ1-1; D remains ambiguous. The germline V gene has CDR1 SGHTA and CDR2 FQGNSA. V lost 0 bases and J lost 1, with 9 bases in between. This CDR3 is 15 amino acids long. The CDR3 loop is CASSLARSGNTEAFF. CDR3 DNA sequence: TGTGCCAGCAGCTTAGCTCGTTCCGGGAACACTGAAGCTTTCTTT.

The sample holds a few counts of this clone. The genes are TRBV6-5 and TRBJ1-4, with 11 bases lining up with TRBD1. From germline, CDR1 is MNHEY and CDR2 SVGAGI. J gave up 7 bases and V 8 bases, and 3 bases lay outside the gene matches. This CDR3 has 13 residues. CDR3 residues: CASRTGGSEKLFF. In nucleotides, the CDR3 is TGTGCCAGCCGGACAGGGGGCTCTGAAAAACTGTTTTTT.

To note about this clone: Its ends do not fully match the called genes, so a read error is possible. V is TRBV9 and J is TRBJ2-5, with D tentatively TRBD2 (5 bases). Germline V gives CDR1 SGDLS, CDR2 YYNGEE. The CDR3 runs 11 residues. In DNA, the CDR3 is TGCGCCCGGGGTTATCAAGAGACCCAGTACTTC. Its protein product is CARGYQETQYF.

The CDR3 region has the DNA TGTGCCAGTAGTATTTCATGGACTAGCGGAGCTACAGATACGCAGTATTTT. The encoded protein is CASSISWTSGATDTQYF. The rearrangement joins TRBV19 to TRBJ2-3, with 10 positions matching TRBD2. The CDR3 totals 17 residues. Looked up from germline, CDR1 is LNHDA and CDR2 is SQIVND (reference sequence). With V trimmed by 3 bases and J by 3 bases, 9 bases remained unmatched.

In DNA, the CDR3 is TGTGCCAGCAGCTTAGGCCTCCGCGGCGGGGAGCTGTTTTTT. Amino acids: CASSLGLRGGELFF. V gene TRBV11-2 combines with J gene TRBJ2-2; D is uncertain. The germline CDR1 and CDR2 sequences are SGHAT and FQNNGV. Trimming removed 1 base at V and 7 bases at J, with 10 bases between. The CDR3 spans 14 residues.

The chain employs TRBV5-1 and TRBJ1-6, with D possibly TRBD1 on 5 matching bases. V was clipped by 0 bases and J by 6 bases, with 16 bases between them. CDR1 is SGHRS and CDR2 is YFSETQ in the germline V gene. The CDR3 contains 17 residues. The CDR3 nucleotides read TGCGCCAGCAGCTTGGCACTCGGGGGGAGCCGTAATTCACCCCTCCACTTT. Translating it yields CASSLALGGSRNSPLHF.

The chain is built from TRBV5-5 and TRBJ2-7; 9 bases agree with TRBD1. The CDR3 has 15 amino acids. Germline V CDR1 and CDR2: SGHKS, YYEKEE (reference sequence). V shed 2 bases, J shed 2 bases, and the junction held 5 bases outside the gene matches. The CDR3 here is CASSFDRGITYEQYF. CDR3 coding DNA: TGTGCCAGCAGCTTCGACAGGGGGATTACCTACGAGCAGTACTTC.

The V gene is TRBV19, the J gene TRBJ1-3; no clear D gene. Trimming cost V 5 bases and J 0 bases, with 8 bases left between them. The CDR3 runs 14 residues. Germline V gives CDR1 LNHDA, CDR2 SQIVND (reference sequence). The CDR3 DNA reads TGTGCCAGTAGTGGTCCCAGCTCTGGAAACACCATATATTTT. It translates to CASSGPSSGNTIYF. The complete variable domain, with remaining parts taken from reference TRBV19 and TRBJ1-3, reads DGGITQSPKYLFRKEGQNVTLSCEQNLNHDAMYWYRQDPGQGLRLIYYSQIVNDFQKGDIAEGYSVSREKKESFPLTVTSAQKNPTAFYLCASSGPSSGNTIYFGEGSWLTVV.